The 28 T cell receptor beta chains listed next were all sequenced from one sample in a study of molecular identifiers for immune sequencing clone quantification. Each CDR3 protein is one row after TCRdb ran MiXCR on the PCR reads. The sample shows more than 450,000 distinct CDR3 sequences, roughly 26% of them seen only once. Sample: naive CD8+ T cells from blood, with Jurkat cell RNA spiked in. Subset noted: FACS-sorted CD8+CD4-CCR7+CD45RA+ naive T cells. These receptors came from a human donor in good health. Some libraries in this study had Jurkat cell RNA spiked in.

With respect to this clonotype: Since a much larger clone is just one base distant, this may be a read error. The chain has TRBV28 and TRBJ1-1, with TRBD1 identical over 7 bases. J lost 7 bases, V lost 5 bases, and 10 bases had no gene match. The CDR3 spans 14 residues. The germline V gene encodes CDR1 MDHEN and CDR2 SYDVKM. The CDR3 here is CASSPRQGLNEAFF. The CDR3 DNA follows: TGTGCCAGCAGTCCCCGACAGGGACTCAATGAAGCTTTCTTT. Combining the CDR3 with reference TRBV28 and TRBJ1-1 gives the whole variable domain DVKVTQSSRYLVKRTGEKVFLECVQDMDHENMFWYRQDPGLGLRLIYFSYDVKMKEKGDIPEGYSVSREKKERFSLILESASTNQTSMYLCASSPRQGLNEAFFGQGTRLTVV.

This clonotype turned up a few times. Sequence at one end of the junction differs from germline and may be a read error. The chain carries TRBV28 and TRBJ2-7; D not certain. The CDR3 is 15 amino acids. Germline CDR1 MDHEN, CDR2 SYDVKM. The DNA for the CDR3 is TGTGCCAGCAGTTTAGGTAGGGTAGAATCCTACGAGCGGTACTTC. It encodes CASSLGRVESYERYF.

This chain joins TRBV15 and TRBJ2-2, with 8 bases that match TRBD1. The J segment lost 3 bases and the V segment lost 5 bases, leaving 2 bases of the junction unmatched. The length of the CDR3 is 14 residues. From germline, CDR1 is LNHNV and CDR2 YYDKDF (reference sequence). For the CDR3, the DNA is TGTGCCACCAGCTCACAGGGGGACACCGGGGAGCTGTTTTTT. This gives the protein CATSSQGDTGELFF.

Turning to this clonotype: Sequence at one end of the junction differs from germline and may be a read error. The chain joins TRBV27 to TRBJ2-7; weak D call: TRBD1 (5 bases). Germline-derived CDR1 and CDR2 are MNHEY and SMNVEV (reference sequence). The CDR3 has 13 residues. As DNA, the CDR3 is TGTGCCAGCAGTGTGGGGCGAACCTACGAGCTGTACTTC. Protein product: CASSVGRTYELYF.

In this sample, this clonotype turned up a few times. The V gene is TRBV30, the J gene TRBJ1-1; the D is unclear. Germline V gives CDR1 GTSNPN, CDR2 SVGIG (reference sequence). The CDR3 is 10 amino acids. V lost 5 bases to trimming and J lost 4 bases, with 5 bases between them. The CDR3 DNA reads TGTGCCTGGGGAGGCACTGAAGCTTTCTTT. Translated, it gives CAWGGTEAFF.

This clonotype was counted many times. V is TRBV29-1 and J is TRBJ2-6, with D possibly being TRBD1 (5 bases). This CDR3 is built from 16 residues. Germline CDR1 and CDR2: SQVTM and ANQGSEA. V gave up 1 base and J gave up 0 bases, with 10 bases separating them. In DNA, the CDR3 is TGCAGCGTTGAAGGGACACCTAACTCTGGGGCCAACGTCCTGACTTTC. As protein: CSVEGTPNSGANVLTF.

This clonotype was seen ten or more times. The junction differs from germline at one of its ends, possibly a read error. This chain connects TRBV12-3 or TRBV12-4 to TRBJ2-5; D gene uncertain. The CDR3 has 14 residues. The CDR3 DNA follows: TGCGCCAGCAGCCAAGATCGCAATCAAGAGACCCAGTACTTC. This encodes CASSQDRNQETQYF.

This clonotype has a handful of counts. This chain uses TRBV27 with TRBJ1-4; D ambiguous. CDR3 length equals 14 residues. V shed 6 bases and J shed 3 bases, with 11 bases lying between them. Germline loops: CDR1 MNHEY, CDR2 SMNVEV (reference sequence). Here the CDR3 reads CASRDLGANEKLFF. As DNA, the CDR3 is TGTGCCAGCAGGGATCTCGGGGCTAATGAAAAACTGTTTTTT.

This clonotype was recorded a few times. The chain links TRBV29-1 to TRBJ2-7; a weak D match, TRBD2 (6 bases). Trimming took off 8 bases at V and 4 bases at J, with 15 bases between the two ends. CDR1 is SQVTM and CDR2 is ANQGSEA in the germline V gene. This CDR3 has 12 residues. The CDR3 region is CSTTGEDYEQYF. The CDR3 DNA reads as TGCAGCACCACCGGGGAGGATTACGAGCAGTACTTC.

This clonotype has at least ten counts. The chain recombines TRBV4-3 with TRBJ2-6, with 8 bases identical to TRBD1. V gave up 6 bases and J gave up 2 bases; unmatched junction bases: 3. The CDR3 spans 15 residues. Germline assignment: CDR1 LGHNA and CDR2 YSLEER. The CDR3 spells CASRKDRAGANVLTF. The CDR3 bases are TGCGCCAGCAGAAAGGACAGGGCTGGGGCCAACGTCCTGACTTTC.

The V and J genes are TRBV7-2 and TRBJ2-7, with D possibly matching TRBD2 (6 bases). The CDR3 has 16 residues. CDR1 and CDR2 from the germline V gene are SGHTA and FQGNSA. The V end lost 1 base, the J end lost 2 bases, and 15 bases lay between the germline ends. The CDR3 DNA sequence: TGTGCCAGCAGCTTAGACTTGTCCCGGAGGGCCTACGAGCAGTACTTC. Its translation is CASSLDLSRRAYEQYF. Full variable domain (outside the CDR3, taken from reference TRBV7-2 and TRBJ2-7): GAGVSQSPSNKVTEKGKDVELRCDPISGHTALYWYRQSLGQGLEFLIYFQGNSAPDKSGLPSDRFSAERTGGSVSTLTIQRTQQEDSAVYLCASSLDLSRRAYEQYFGPGTRLTVT.

The genes are TRBV20-1 and TRBJ2-1; maybe TRBD2 (7 bases). Per germline, CDR1 DFQATT and CDR2 SNEGSKA (reference sequence). The CDR3 has 16 amino acids. The V gene lost 0 bases and the J gene lost 4 bases, with 16 bases spanning the gap. The CDR3 bases are TGCAGTGCTAGAGACCTCCTAGCGGACAGTTACAATGAGCAGTTCTTC. This sequence encodes CSARDLLADSYNEQFF.

This clonotype has just a few counts. The chain has TRBV28 and TRBJ1-1; perhaps TRBD1 as D (6 bases). The germline gives CDR1 MDHEN, CDR2 SYDVKM. Deletions cut 8 bases from V and 0 bases from J, with 13 bases between. The CDR3 spans 14 residues. In DNA form, the CDR3 reads TGTGCCAGCCGAAGGACAGTCATGAACACTGAAGCTTTCTTT. It encodes CASRRTVMNTEAFF. Based on the CDR3 plus reference TRBV28 and TRBJ1-1, the full variable domain is DVKVTQSSRYLVKRTGEKVFLECVQDMDHENMFWYRQDPGLGLRLIYFSYDVKMKEKGDIPEGYSVSREKKERFSLILESASTNQTSMYLCASRRTVMNTEAFFGQGTRLTVV.

On this clonotype: Relative to the germline gene, one junction end is altered; a read error may explain this. This chain links TRBV11-2 with TRBJ2-3; the D gene is possibly TRBD1 (5 bases). This CDR3 has 12 amino acids. CDR1 and CDR2 (germline): SGHAT, FQNNGV. CDR3 coding DNA: TGTGCCAGCAGCTTGACGACAGCTACGCAGTATTTT. Its translation: CASSLTTATQYF.

A remark on this clonotype: The final CDR3 position lacks the conserved phenylalanine or tryptophan, pointing to a likely read error. The chain combines TRBV12-3 or TRBV12-4 with TRBJ2-7; tentative D call: TRBD2 (5 bases). The CDR3 contains 13 residues. The V and J ends lost 1 base and 3 bases respectively, with 7 bases between them. CDR3: CASSLGRGYEQYC. The CDR3 DNA reads TGTGCCAGCAGTTTAGGTCGGGGCTACGAGCAGTACTGC.

This clonotype was seen only a few times. The chain joins TRBV15 to TRBJ2-5; D is ambiguous. The CDR3 extends over 16 amino acids. Germline V gene sequence: CDR1 LNHNV, CDR2 YYDKDF (reference sequence). Trimming removed 7 bases from V and 2 bases from J, with 20 bases in between. In nucleotides, the CDR3 is TGTGCCACCAAACCCTACCACGGCCTAGATCAAGAGACCCAGTACTTC. Encoded protein: CATKPYHGLDQETQYF.

This clonotype showed up just a few times. The CDR3 loop is CASSQDRGLRSFTGELFF. CDR3 DNA: TGTGCCAGCAGCCAAGACAGGGGCCTCCGATCCTTCACCGGGGAGCTGTTTTTT. The chain uses TRBV14 and TRBJ2-2; perhaps TRBD1 as D (6 bases). This CDR3 comprises 18 residues. Trimming cost V 0 bases and J 4 bases, with 18 bases left between them. Germline CDR1 reads SGHDN; CDR2 reads FVKESK.

Regarding this clonotype: A much larger clone sits a single nucleotide away, making a read error possible. The chain has TRBV6-5 and TRBJ2-7; possibly TRBD1 or TRBD2 for D (5 bases each). Germline-derived CDR1 and CDR2 are MNHEY and SVGAGI. The CDR3 totals 12 residues. The DNA for the CDR3 is TGTGCCAGCGGGACGGGCAGCTACGCGCAGTACTTC. This encodes CASGTGSYAQYF.

This clonotype was counted only a few times. CDR3 coding DNA: TGTGCCAGCAGCCTCCGAGGAGGTGTGACAGCCGACACAGATACGCAGTATTTT. This encodes CASSLRGGVTADTDTQYF. The chain couples TRBV28 to TRBJ2-3; D might be TRBD1 or TRBD2, each matching 5 bases. This CDR3 has 18 amino acids. The V gene's germline CDR1 is MDHEN and CDR2 SYDVKM. V dropped 6 bases and J dropped 2 bases, with 24 bases sitting between them.

This clonotype was counted at least ten times. The rearrangement joins TRBV5-1 to TRBJ2-7; 9 bases map to TRBD2. The V gene's germline CDR1 is SGHRS and CDR2 YFSETQ. With V trimmed by 4 bases and J by 2 bases, 7 bases remained unmatched. The CDR3 runs 15 residues. Here the CDR3 DNA reads TGCGCCAGCAGCCCCGGACTAGCGAGCCCCTACGAGCAGTACTTC. This gives the protein CASSPGLASPYEQYF.

About this clonotype itself: A much larger clonotype is one base distant, so this may be a read error. The genes are TRBV5-1 and TRBJ1-5, with no clear D. The germline V gene has CDR1 SGHRS and CDR2 YFSETQ. The CDR3 contains 15 residues. Trimming cost V 7 bases and J 1 base, with 15 bases left between them. DNA for the CDR3: TGCGCCAGCGGCCCCCTAGGTGTGAGCAATCAGCCCCAGCATTTT. It specifies CASGPLGVSNQPQHF.

This clonotype was found a few times. This rearrangement joins TRBV7-9 to TRBJ2-7; 9 bases are shared with TRBD1. CDR3 length equals 17 residues. Germline V gene data show CDR1 as SEHNR and CDR2 as FQNEAQ (reference sequence). The trim removed 4 bases at V and 1 base at J, leaving 11 bases unmatched. DNA for the CDR3: TGTGCCAGCAGCTACCCGAACGCCGGGACAGGGTCCTACGAGCAGTACTTC. Translated, it gives CASSYPNAGTGSYEQYF.

For this clonotype: A read error may explain this, as a much larger clone is one base away. J is TRBJ2-3 and V is TRBV20-1; possibly TRBD1 for D (5 bases). The CDR3 extends over 15 amino acids. Trimming removed 6 bases at V and 2 bases at J, with 18 bases between. The V gene's germline CDR1 is DFQATT and CDR2 SNEGSKA (reference sequence). CDR3 loop: CSAEMGQGTTDTQYF. The CDR3, as DNA: TGCAGTGCCGAGATGGGGCAGGGTACCACAGATACGCAGTATTTT.

This clonotype was observed a handful of times. The chain employs TRBV10-3 and TRBJ1-3, with D unresolved. The CDR3 runs 15 residues. In germline, CDR1 is ENHRY, CDR2 SYGVKD. V lost 4 bases and J lost 4, with 14 bases in between. The CDR3: CAISVNLVRGNTIYF. In DNA, the CDR3 is TGTGCCATCAGTGTCAACCTAGTCAGGGGAAACACCATATATTTT.

This clonotype occurred a few times. J is TRBJ2-7 and V is TRBV13; 8 nucleotides match TRBD2. The V segment lost 8 bases and the J segment 5 bases; nucleotides outside the gene matches: 5. The CDR3 spans 12 residues. Germline lookup yields CDR1 PRHDT and CDR2 FYEKMQ (reference sequence). The CDR3 DNA reads TGTGCCAGCGCCAACGGGGGGGACGAGCAGTACTTC. As protein: CASANGGDEQYF.

This clonotype was counted many times. This sequence joins TRBV20-1 and TRBJ1-1; D is possibly TRBD1 (5 bases). The CDR3 sequence is 14 residues long. V lost 3 bases and J 1 base, leaving 12 bases between the germline ends. In germline, CDR1 is DFQATT, CDR2 SNEGSKA (reference sequence). The CDR3 loop is CSAREDSTNTEAFF. CDR3 in DNA: TGCAGTGCTAGGGAAGACAGCACGAACACTGAAGCTTTCTTT.

The table lists this clonotype with a few counts. This chain joins TRBV7-3 and TRBJ2-5; D might be TRBD1 (6 bases). CDR1 and CDR2 from the germline V gene are SGHTA and FQGTGA. CDR3 size: 13 residues. Trimming removed 5 bases from V and 5 bases from J, with 12 bases in between. In DNA, the CDR3 is TGTGCCAGCAGCGAAACAGGGACGGAGACCCAGTACTTC. This sequence encodes CASSETGTETQYF.

The table lists this clonotype with a few counts. The chain joins TRBV2 to TRBJ2-5; the D gene is possibly TRBD1 (5 bases). V was trimmed by 2 bases and J by 0 bases, leaving 10 bases between them. This CDR3 has 15 amino acids. The germline V gene has CDR1 SNHLY and CDR2 FYNNEI. The CDR3 nucleotides read TGTGCCAGCAGTGAAAGTGCGGACAACCAAGAGACCCAGTACTTC. It yields the protein CASSESADNQETQYF.